This T cell receptor beta chain emerged from a study of PD-1 blockade in classical Hodgkin lymphoma. Study-level results: Patients excluded were those beginning nivolumab under 1 year after ASCT. Reported baseline diversity: healthy donors highest, relapsed/refractory patients lowest.

This sample's time point: cycle 4 day 1 (C4D1), after five to seven weeks of nivolumab. Following autologous stem cell transplantation, relapse occurred in every patient, and exposure to brentuximab vedotin varied. The study isolated CD8+ T cells from thawed PBMCs by magnetic negative selection. On this clone itself: Its antigen is unknown.

There are 16 residues in the CDR3. The germline V gene has CDR1 SGHVS and CDR2 FNYEAQ. After removal of 4 bases from V and 3 bases from J, the junction contained 11 bases not matched to a gene. Repertoires were generated with immunoSEQ multiplex PCR, while TCRdb's copy carries only in-frame clones and drops some. The sample has 8,000 to 8,500 clones; about four fifths are singletons. Sequencing was performed on CD8+ T cells from blood, taken before the fourth cycle of nivolumab. The gene calls are TRBV7-6 and TRBJ2-7; 8 bases are a match to TRBD2. The sequence came from a human donor with classical Hodgkin lymphoma. The CDR3 is CASSSTLSSGVYEQYF. CDR3 sequence (DNA): TGTGCCAGCAGCTCCACCCTGAGTAGCGGGGTCTACGAGCAGTACTTC.